What follows are 8 T cell receptor beta chains derived from one specimen sequenced in a study of OX40 agonist ivuxolimab in advanced cancers. Profiled with immunoSEQ multiplex PCR; TCRdb holds only in-frame clones, not every one. Of under 15,000 clones in the sample, around four fifths are singletons; the top ten hold roughly 32%. The input for sequencing was CD4+ or CD8+ T cells sorted from blood, taken in a trial of the OX40 agonist ivuxolimab. All receptors come from an adult with an advanced solid tumor such as melanoma, head and neck, liver or kidney cancer.

The chain links TRBV27 to TRBJ1-5; D might be TRBD1 (5 bases). V was clipped by 0 bases and J by 3 bases, with 9 bases between them. The germline V gene has CDR1 MNHEY and CDR2 SMNVEV (reference sequence). This CDR3 has 15 amino acids. As DNA, the CDR3 is TGTGCCAGCAGTTTATCACCAGGGCACAATCAGCCCCAGCATTTT. Protein: CASSLSPGHNQPQHF.

V is TRBV7-6 and J is TRBJ2-7; tentatively, D is TRBD1 (7 bases). Per the germline V gene, CDR1 is SGHVS and CDR2 is FNYEAQ. V was trimmed by 1 base and J by 1 base, leaving 14 bases between them. The CDR3 runs 16 residues. In DNA, the CDR3 is TGTGCCAGCAGCTTAGTCTCAGGGGGGTCTTCCTACGAGCAGTACTTC. Translating it yields CASSLVSGGSSYEQYF.

V and J are TRBV6-5 and TRBJ1-2; 7 bases fit TRBD1. V shed 5 bases, J shed 5 bases, and the junction held 8 bases outside the gene matches. This CDR3 is 14 amino acids long. CDR1 is MNHEY and CDR2 is SVGAGI in the germline V gene. This CDR3 is CASSIDRDYYGYTF. The DNA of the CDR3 is TGTGCCAGCAGTATCGACAGGGACTATTATGGCTACACCTTC.

The V gene is TRBV29-1, the J gene TRBJ1-3; TRBD1 matches 10 bases. Trimming took 4 bases from V and 3 from J; bases not matched to a gene: 9. CDR1 is SQVTM and CDR2 is ANQGSEA in the germline V gene. This CDR3 spans 16 amino acids. The CDR3 DNA reads TGCAGCGTTGTCGGGACAGGGGCCCCCTTTGGAAACACCATATATTTT. This sequence encodes CSVVGTGAPFGNTIYF.

This clone was seen once. The rearrangement links TRBV9 to TRBJ2-6; D is possibly TRBD1 or TRBD2 (6 bases each). V was clipped by 1 base and J by 2 bases, with 7 bases between them. The CDR3 covers 15 residues. The germline gives CDR1 SGDLS, CDR2 YYNGEE. The CDR3 coding sequence is TGTGCCAGCAGCGTACGGGGGCCTGGGGCCAACGTCCTGACTTTC. This codes for CASSVRGPGANVLTF.

CDR3 bases: TGTGCCAGCAGCTTAGGGGCTTACAATGAGCAGTTCTTC. Its protein is CASSLGAYNEQFF. This chain links TRBV11-2 with TRBJ2-1, with D hard to call. CDR3 length: 13 residues. Trimming took 1 base from V and 4 from J, leaving 5 bases between them. In germline, CDR1 is SGHAT, CDR2 FQNNGV.

This clone has a handful of counts. The J gene is TRBJ2-1, the V gene TRBV5-4, with D possibly being TRBD1 (5 bases). In germline, CDR1 is SGHNT, CDR2 YYREEE (reference sequence). The V end was cut by 7 bases, the J end by 5 bases, with 19 bases between. The CDR3 consists of 15 residues. CDR3 region: CASGARQGRNNEQFF. The CDR3 DNA reads as TGTGCCAGCGGAGCTCGTCAGGGAAGGAACAATGAGCAGTTCTTC.

The rearrangement uses TRBV21-1 and TRBJ2-5. TRBV21-1 has pseudogene status. The CDR3 is 13 residues long. CDR3 DNA sequence: TGTGCCAGCAGCAAAGACGGGGCAGAGACCCAGTACTTC. This gives the protein CASSKDGAETQYF.